The rows below give T cell receptor beta chains drawn from one sample of a study of blood T cell repertoires in COVID-19. Only in-frame clones appear in the TCRdb table, and some are missing; sequencing was by immunoSEQ multiplex PCR. The sample consists of 350,000 or so clones, 80% to 90% of them appearing once. Sequenced material: peripheral blood. These receptors originate from a man younger than 45 with active or convalescent COVID-19. Both conserved end residues are part of each CDR3. The order of the fields is D gene, clone size, V gene, J gene, CDR3 protein, CDR3 DNA. The D gene is left open where the match is weak. The size field is filled for only some rows; it gives once, few, many or a size class.

D: TRBD1; size: .; V: TRBV6-5; J: TRBJ1-5; CDR3: CASSHGGQGNQPQHF; DNA: TGTGCCAGCAGCCACGGAGGACAGGGGAATCAGCCCCAGCATTTT
D: .; size: .; V: TRBV19; J: TRBJ1-4; CDR3: CASSIGQGNEKLFF; DNA: TGTGCCAGTAGTATTGGGCAGGGTAATGAAAAACTGTTTTTT
D: .; size: .; V: TRBV6-5; J: TRBJ2-5; CDR3: CASSYVGQVETQYF; DNA: TGTGCCAGCAGTTACGTTGGGCAGGTGGAGACCCAGTACTTC
D: TRBD2; size: .; V: TRBV5-1; J: TRBJ2-1; CDR3: CASSLDAGGSNEQFF; DNA: TGCGCCAGCAGCTTGGACGCGGGGGGGTCTAATGAGCAGTTCTTC
D: TRBD2; size: .; V: TRBV24-1; J: TRBJ2-1; CDR3: CATSDVGTSGPSYNEQFF; DNA: TGTGCCACCAGTGATGTAGGGACTAGCGGACCCTCCTACAATGAGCAGTTCTTC
D: TRBD1; size: .; V: TRBV28; J: TRBJ1-6; CDR3: CASSTPGTDQPLHF; DNA: TGTGCCAGCAGTACTCCCGGGACAGACCAGCCCCTCCACTTT
D: TRBD1; size: .; V: TRBV7-6; J: TRBJ2-7; CDR3: CASSLTDRDPYEQYF; DNA: TGTGCCAGCAGCTTAACGGACAGGGATCCCTACGAGCAGTACTTC
D: .; size: .; V: TRBV30; J: TRBJ2-1; CDR3: CAWSVRRSSYNEQFF; DNA: TGTGCCTGGAGTGTACGGAGGAGCTCCTACAATGAGCAGTTCTTC
D: .; size: .; V: TRBV24-1; J: TRBJ1-5; CDR3: CATSDGQYNQPQHF; DNA: TGTGCCACCAGTGACGGACAGTACAATCAGCCCCAGCATTTT
D: .; size: .; V: TRBV27; J: TRBJ2-7; CDR3: CASSFGSRYEQYF; DNA: TGTGCCAGCAGTTTCGGGAGTAGGTACGAGCAGTACTTC
D: .; size: few; V: TRBV30; J: TRBJ1-2; CDR3: CAWSGGTETNYGYTF; DNA: TGTGCCTGGAGTGGCGGGACCGAGACAAACTATGGCTACACCTTC
D: TRBD1; size: .; V: TRBV29-1; J: TRBJ2-1; CDR3: CSVEKTGVDEQFF; DNA: TGCAGCGTTGAGAAGACAGGGGTAGATGAGCAGTTCTTC
D: .; size: .; V: TRBV7-9; J: TRBJ2-7; CDR3: CATSVRSSYEQYF; DNA: TGTGCCACCTCTGTGCGGAGCTCCTACGAGCAGTACTTC
D: TRBD1; size: .; V: TRBV5-5; J: TRBJ2-5; CDR3: CASSPRTGEDQETQYF; DNA: TGTGCCAGCAGCCCCCGGACAGGGGAAGACCAAGAGACCCAGTACTTC
D: .; size: .; V: TRBV12-2; J: TRBJ1-2; CDR3: CASRLEGRNYGYTF; DNA: TGTGCAAGTCGCTTAGAAGGGAGGAACTATGGCTACACCTTC
D: .; size: .; V: TRBV5-1; J: TRBJ2-3; CDR3: CASSPAGGRTDTQYF; DNA: TGCGCCAGCAGCCCGGCTGGCGGCCGCACAGATACGCAGTATTTT
D: TRBD1; size: .; V: TRBV5-6; J: TRBJ1-4; CDR3: CASSRGTGDEKLFF; DNA: TGTGCCAGCAGCCGCGGGACAGGGGATGAAAAACTGTTTTTT